The TCR beta chain described here comes from a study of blood T cell repertoires in COVID-19. Measured with immunoSEQ multiplex PCR; TCRdb has only the in-frame clones, and not every one. In the table there are fewer than 55,000 clones, 81% of which are singletons. Seattle enrolled patients during active infection and tracked them longitudinally. The CDR3 covers 15 residues. The junction had 13 bases not matched to a gene; V was cut back by 8 bases and J by 9 bases. Germline-derived CDR1 and CDR2 are SGHAT and FQNNGV. This chain uses TRBV11-2 with TRBJ1-6; TRBD1 matches 7 bases. The material sequenced was peripheral blood. This clonotype was sampled from a woman at least 80 years old with COVID-19, enrolled during active disease. The CDR3 spells CASRTGALGSSPLHF. The CDR3 nucleotides read TGTGCCAGCCGAACAGGGGCCCTGGGGTCTTCACCCCTCCACTTT.